These 17 T cell receptor beta chains were all obtained from the same sample, sequenced in a study of T cells expressing NK-cell markers. Reanalyzing the 5' RACE reads, TCRdb keeps one entry per CDR3 protein, without DNA. Across 500,000 to 600,000 distinct CDR3 sequences, the top ten clones capture approximately 3.6% of the sample. Sequenced input: blood T cells: a sorted CD56 or NKG2C T cell subset, CD4+ or CD8+ T cells, or bulk PBMC T cells (not recorded which). These TCRs come from a young man in good health.

The CDR3 protein is CASSSLISTGLAGLNTGELFF. The chain carries TRBV27 and TRBJ2-2; TCRdb selects TRBD2, and the lack of DNA leaves this call unchecked. This CDR3 spans 21 amino acids. The germline V gene encodes CDR1 MNHEY and CDR2 SMNVEV (reference sequence).

The V gene is TRBV20-1, the J gene TRBJ2-3; absent DNA, TCRdb's TRBD2 call cannot be checked. Germline CDR1 is DFQATT and CDR2 is SNEGSKA (reference sequence). The CDR3 spans 15 residues. The CDR3 reads CSASLGRHRLDTQYF.

The chain recombines TRBV20-1 with TRBJ2-5; TCRdb names TRBD1, which stays unverified in the absence of DNA. The length of the CDR3 is 21 residues. Germline V lookup: CDR1 DFQATT, CDR2 SNEGSKA (reference sequence). CDR3 amino acids: CSARLWRTGVRETTRGETQYF.

The chain recombines TRBV20-1 with TRBJ2-2. The CDR3 consists of 13 residues. Looked up from germline, CDR1 is DFQATT and CDR2 is SNEGSKA (reference sequence). The CDR3 here is CSARDKPTGELFF.

The chain combines TRBV12-3 or TRBV12-4 with TRBJ1-5. The CDR3 contains 15 residues. CDR3 amino acids: CASSWESTSNQPQHF.

The chain couples TRBV29-1 to TRBJ1-2; TCRdb picks TRBD1, but there is no DNA to check that call. This CDR3 is built from 11 residues. Per the germline V gene, CDR1 is SQVTM and CDR2 is ANQGSEA. This chain's CDR3 is CSVGGSYGYTF. The whole variable domain, remainder taken from reference TRBV29-1 and TRBJ1-2, is SAVISQKPSRDICQRGTSLTIQCQVDSQVTMMFWYRQQPGQSLTLIATANQGSEATYESGFVIDKFPISRPNLTFSTLTVSNMSPEDSSIYLCSVGGSYGYTFGSGTRLTVV.

The genes are TRBV28 and TRBJ1-2; TCRdb's assignment of TRBD1 cannot be checked, as there is no DNA. The CDR3 runs 13 residues. Germline lookup yields CDR1 MDHEN and CDR2 SYDVKM. CDR3 loop: CASTSYRVDGYTF.

V gene TRBV5-5 combines with J gene TRBJ2-7. CDR3 size: 12 residues. Germline loops: CDR1 SGHKS, CDR2 YYEKEE (reference sequence). CDR3 in amino acids: CASSLRQDEQYF.

The V call is TRBV18, the J call TRBJ2-5; TCRdb calls TRBD2, which cannot be checked without DNA. Germline lookup yields CDR1 KGHSH and CDR2 LQKENI. This CDR3 is 15 amino acids long. The CDR3 sequence is CASSPPLAAEETQYF.

This chain connects TRBV6-4 to TRBJ2-1; TCRdb's assignment of TRBD2 cannot be checked, as there is no DNA. The CDR3 sequence is 16 residues long. From germline, CDR1 is MRHNA and CDR2 SNTAGT. CDR3 loop: CASSDQSGPPYNEQFF.

The chain combines TRBV7-4 with TRBJ1-1; TCRdb selects TRBD1, and the lack of DNA leaves this call unchecked. The germline V gene encodes CDR1 SGHVT and CDR2 SQSDAQ. The CDR3 covers 18 residues. The CDR3 sequence: CASSFTRGPQLMNTEAFF. The full variable domain, rest sourced from reference TRBV7-4 and TRBJ1-1, is GAGVSQSPRYKVAKRGRDVALRCDSISGHVTLYWYRQTLGQGSEVLTYSQSDAQRDKSGRPSGRFSAERPERSVSTLKIQRTEQGDSAVYLCASSFTRGPQLMNTEAFFGQGTRLTVV.

The CDR3 sequence: CASSPNPGKEPQHF. The rearrangement uses TRBV9 and TRBJ1-5; TCRdb's assignment of TRBD1 cannot be checked, as there is no DNA. This CDR3 region has 14 residues. Per the germline V gene, CDR1 is SGDLS and CDR2 is YYNGEE.

This chain uses TRBV12-3 or TRBV12-4 with TRBJ1-2; TCRdb names TRBD1, which stays unverified in the absence of DNA. The CDR3 length is 13 residues. The CDR3 sequence: CASRPRDAYGYTF.

V gene TRBV7-2 combines with J gene TRBJ2-3. Germline CDR1 and CDR2: SGHTA and FQGNSA. The CDR3 has 15 residues. Here the CDR3 reads CASSLTFFGTDTQYF.

The chain carries TRBV12-3 or TRBV12-4 and TRBJ2-1; TCRdb gives TRBD2 as the D gene, but with no DNA this cannot be confirmed. The CDR3 runs to 17 residues. CDR3 protein: CASRSQTSGRPYNEQFF.

The V gene is TRBV19, the J gene TRBJ2-1; TCRdb picks TRBD2, but there is no DNA to check that call. Per the germline V gene, CDR1 is LNHDA and CDR2 is SQIVND (reference sequence). The CDR3 contains 13 residues. CDR3 sequence: CASSMAGSDEQFF.

The J gene is TRBJ1-5, the V gene TRBV5-5; TCRdb reports TRBD1, a call that lacks DNA to check it against. The length of the CDR3 is 18 residues. The V gene's germline CDR1 is SGHKS and CDR2 YYEKEE (reference sequence). CDR3 region: CASSLGLGQGGYNQPQHF.